These T cell receptor beta chains were read from a single sample in a study of long-term antiretroviral therapy in people with HIV. Assay used: immunoSEQ multiplex PCR; TCRdb lists only in-frame clones, some missing. The sample shows 25,000 to 35,000 clones, approximately 78% of them seen only once. The source was unsorted PBMCs, collected 1.5 years before starting antiretroviral therapy. The receptors come from a man younger than 30 with HIV. Each CDR3 is given with its conserved first and last residue. Each record gives: J gene, V gene, clone size, D gene, CDR3 DNA, CDR3 protein. D genes are given only for firm matches. Not every row has a clone size; where given, it reads once, few, many or a size class.

>TRBJ1-2|TRBV30|few|-
TGTGCCTGGAGGACCTTTCACGGGAGAAACTATGGCTACACCTTC
CAWRTFHGRNYGYTF
>TRBJ2-1|TRBV5-6|-|-
TGTGCCAGCACCCTGGGGTCGCCCTACAATGAGCAGTTCTTC
CASTLGSPYNEQFF
>TRBJ1-5|TRBV28|once|-
TGTGCCAGCAGTTTGGCGACAGTGAGCAATCAGCCCCAGCATTTT
CASSLATVSNQPQHF
>TRBJ2-1|TRBV4-1|few|-
TGCGCCAGCAGCCTACAGGGAGAGAATGAGCAGTTCTTC
CASSLQGENEQFF
>TRBJ2-1|TRBV6-5|-|TRBD2
TGTGCCAGCAGTACCGGGACTAGCGCCTACAATGAGCAGTTCTTC
CASSTGTSAYNEQFF
>TRBJ2-1|TRBV9|-|TRBD2
TGTGCCAGCAGCGTAGGGCTAGCGGGATCCAATGAGCAGTTCTTC
CASSVGLAGSNEQFF
>TRBJ1-2|TRBV18|-|-
TGTGCCAGCTCACCCTCCCAAACGAGGGACTATGGCTACACCTTC
CASSPSQTRDYGYTF
>TRBJ1-1|TRBV5-4|-|-
TGTGCCAGCAGCTTGGAGGGCGGAGAAGCTTTCTTT
CASSLEGGEAFF
>TRBJ2-1|TRBV5-6|-|-
TGTGCCAGCAGCTTGGACGGGATTACCTCCTACAATGAGCAGTTCTTC
CASSLDGITSYNEQFF
>TRBJ2-3|TRBV30|-|-
TGTGCCTGGAGCCTCCGGGCGGGGTATAACACAGATACGCAGTATTTT
CAWSLRAGYNTDTQYF
>TRBJ2-3|TRBV4-2|once|-
TGTGCCAGCAGCCCCGGGATAAACACAGATACGCAGTATTTT
CASSPGINTDTQYF
>TRBJ1-2|TRBV19|once|-
TGTGCCAGTAGTATAGTGGGCACAGTATATGGCTACACCTTC
CASSIVGTVYGYTF
>TRBJ2-7|TRBV7-6|-|-
TGTGCCAGCAGCTCGACAGGCCCCAAGGGGTACGAGCAGTACTTC
CASSSTGPKGYEQYF
>TRBJ1-1|TRBV10-3|-|-
TGTGCCATCAGTGAGTCTAGGGACGGCACTGAAGCTTTCTTT
CAISESRDGTEAFF
>TRBJ2-4|TRBV5-8|few|-
TGTGCCAGCAGCTCCCACCGGGGGTGGAACATTCAGTACTTC
CASSSHRGWNIQYF
>TRBJ2-2|TRBV5-6|-|-
TGTGCCAGCAGCGCAGGGTTCAACACCGGGGAGCTGTTTTTT
CASSAGFNTGELFF
>TRBJ2-1|TRBV11-2|-|-
TGTGCCAGCAGCTTAGTAGGGGTCGGAACCTACAATGAGCAGTTCTTC
CASSLVGVGTYNEQFF
>TRBJ1-5|TRBV7-8|-|-
TGTGCCAGCAGCTTAGCAGGTCAGCCCCAGCATTTT
CASSLAGQPQHF
>TRBJ2-3|TRBV5-1|-|TRBD1
TGCGCCAGCAGCCCACAGGGACAGGGCACAGATACGCAGTATTTT
CASSPQGQGTDTQYF
>TRBJ2-7|TRBV7-8|-|TRBD2
TGTGCCAGCAGCTTAGCGGCGCGGGGGGGGATTTCCTACGAGCAGTACTTC
CASSLAARGGISYEQYF
>TRBJ2-7|TRBV30|-|-
TGTGCCTGGAGCCCACAGACGGGCCTCTCCTACGAGCAGTACTTC
CAWSPQTGLSYEQYF
>TRBJ1-3|TRBV6-5|-|TRBD1
TGTGCCAGCAGTTCCGACAGGGGGAATGGAAACACCATATATTTT
CASSSDRGNGNTIYF
>TRBJ1-5|TRBV6-5|-|TRBD1
TGTGCCAGCAGTGAGGACAGGACCTATCAGCCCCAGCATTTT
CASSEDRTYQPQHF
>TRBJ1-2|TRBV5-6|-|-
TGTGCCAGCAGCCCACGGGGGGTGTACTATGGCTACACCTTC
CASSPRGVYYGYTF
>TRBJ2-1|TRBV12-5|-|TRBD1
TGTGCTAGTGGCTATGACAGGGCCCTCTACAATGAGCAGTTCTTC
CASGYDRALYNEQFF
>TRBJ1-4|TRBV5-4|-|TRBD1
TGTGCCAGCAGCTACTGGGACAGGGGAGATGAAAAACTGTTTTTT
CASSYWDRGDEKLFF
>TRBJ2-5|TRBV5-1|-|TRBD2
TGCGCCAGCAGCTTGGGGACTAGCGGGGGCCAAGAGACCCAGTACTTC
CASSLGTSGGQETQYF
>TRBJ2-2|TRBV7-9|-|-
TGTGCCAGCAGTCGTTGGAGGGGGAGACTAAACACCGGGGAGCTGTTTTTT
CASSRWRGRLNTGELFF
>TRBJ2-7|TRBV18|-|-
TGTGCCAGCTCACCCAACCCACGGGCCCGGGGATACGAGCAGTACTTC
CASSPNPRARGYEQYF
>TRBJ1-5|TRBV19|-|-
TGTGCCAGTAGTAAGACCGATTTCAGCAATCAGCCCCAGCATTTT
CASSKTDFSNQPQHF
>TRBJ1-4|TRBV7-9|few|TRBD1
TGTGCCAGCAGCTCGCAGGGGGCGCGTGAAAAACTGTTTTTT
CASSSQGAREKLFF
>TRBJ2-7|TRBV7-2|once|-
TGTGCCAGCAAGGGTGGGCAGCACTACGAGCAGTACTTC
CASKGGQHYEQYF
>TRBJ2-6|TRBV5-6|-|-
TGTGCCAGCAGCTTGGGCCTCTCTGGGGCCAACGTCCTGACTTTC
CASSLGLSGANVLTF
>TRBJ1-5|TRBV19|-|-
TGTGCCAGTAGTATTACTACCAATCAGCCCCAGCATTTT
CASSITTNQPQHF
>TRBJ2-1|TRBV6-6|-|TRBD2
TGTGCCAGCAGTCTAGGACTAGCGGAGCTCTACAATGAGCAGTTCTTC
CASSLGLAELYNEQFF
>TRBJ2-2|TRBV1|once|-
TGCACCAGCAGCCCCCAATTACTGGGACAGGGTATGGGGGAGCTGTTTTTT
CTSSPQLLGQGMGELFF
>TRBJ1-4|TRBV6-5|-|-
TGTGCCAGCAGTTACGGGGGGGGGCTTAATGAAAAACTGTTTTTT
CASSYGGGLNEKLFF